Below, 3 T cell receptor beta chains from the same sample are listed, as sequenced in a study of blood T cell repertoires in COVID-19. Assay used: immunoSEQ multiplex PCR; TCRdb lists only in-frame clones, some missing. Here the sample spans about 180,000 clones, about 85% being singletons. The source material was peripheral blood. These receptors were taken from a woman between 25 and 40 years old with active or convalescent COVID-19.

A single count supports this clone. The rearrangement joins TRBV12-3 or TRBV12-4 to TRBJ1-4; D not certain. The CDR3 totals 13 residues. The germline V and J ends were trimmed by 3 bases and 7 bases, with 9 bases remaining between them. The CDR3 DNA follows: TGTGCCAGCAGTTTGTGGGCAGGTGAAAAACTGTTTTTT. Translated: CASSLWAGEKLFF.

With respect to this clone: One end of the junction is discordant with germline, which a read error may explain. The chain links TRBV18 to TRBJ1-5, with D possibly TRBD1 on 6 matching bases. There are 13 residues in the CDR3. Germline V lookup: CDR1 KGHSH, CDR2 LQKENI. CDR3 sequence (DNA): TGTGCCAGCTCACCACCGGGGGCTAAGCCTCAGCATTTT. Its translation: CASSPPGAKPQHF.

This clone was recorded many times. Its ends do not fully match the called genes, so a read error is possible. The J gene is TRBJ1-2, the V gene TRBV7-7; D unresolved. This CDR3 contains 14 residues. Germline CDR1 is SSHAT and CDR2 is FNYEAQ (reference sequence). The DNA of the CDR3 is TGTGCTAGCAGCCAAGTCAGATCTAACTATGGCTACACCTTC. Translated: CASSQVRSNYGYTF.